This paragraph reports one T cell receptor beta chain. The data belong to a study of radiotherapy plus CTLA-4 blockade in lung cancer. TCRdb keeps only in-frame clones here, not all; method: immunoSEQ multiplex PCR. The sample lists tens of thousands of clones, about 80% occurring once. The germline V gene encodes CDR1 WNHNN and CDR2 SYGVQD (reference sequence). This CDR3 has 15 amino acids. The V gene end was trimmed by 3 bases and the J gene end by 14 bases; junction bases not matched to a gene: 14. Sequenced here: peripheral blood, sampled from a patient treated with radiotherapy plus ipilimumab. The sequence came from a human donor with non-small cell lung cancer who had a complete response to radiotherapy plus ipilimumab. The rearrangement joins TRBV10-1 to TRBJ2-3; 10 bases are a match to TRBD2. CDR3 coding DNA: TGCGCCAGCAGTGATTCGGCTAGCGGGAGTGAAGTGCTGTATTTT. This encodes CASSDSASGSEVLYF.